The 10 T cell receptor beta chains below come from one sample, sequenced in a study of T cell responses to AZD1222 COVID-19 vaccine. TCRdb's table, derived via immunoSEQ multiplex PCR, lists solely in-frame clones and lacks some. The data contain fewer than 150,000 clones, about nine tenths of them singletons. This material consisted of peripheral blood, taken on day 0 of AZD1222 vaccination. The source is an adult in good health.

This clone was seen a few times. This sequence joins TRBV12-3 or TRBV12-4 and TRBJ1-6; D gene uncertain. The germline V and J ends were trimmed by 6 bases and 8 bases, with 8 bases remaining between them. The CDR3 loop spans 12 amino acids. CDR3 sequence: CASSNGDSPLHF. Written as DNA, the CDR3 is TGTGCCAGCAGCAACGGAGATTCACCCCTCCACTTT.

This clone has just one count. The chain carries TRBV25-1 and TRBJ1-2; perhaps TRBD1 as D (6 bases). V dropped 3 bases and J dropped 4 bases, with 12 bases sitting between them. This CDR3 is built from 14 residues. Looked up from germline, CDR1 is MGHDK and CDR2 is SYGVNS. The chain's CDR3 is CASSDASDSYGYTF. The CDR3 DNA sequence: TGTGCCAGCAGTGACGCATCGGACAGCTATGGCTACACCTTC.

The chain joins TRBV5-6 to TRBJ1-5; maybe TRBD1 (6 bases). Per germline, CDR1 SGHDT and CDR2 YYEEEE. Deletions cut 2 bases from V and 6 bases from J, with 12 bases between. The CDR3 contains 14 residues. The CDR3 region is CASSFSGGAQPQHF. The CDR3 coding sequence is TGTGCCAGCAGCTTTTCCGGGGGGGCTCAGCCCCAGCATTTT.

The chain recombines TRBV3-1 (or the pseudogene TRBV3-2) with TRBJ2-1; D is undetermined. V dropped 0 bases and J dropped 11 bases, with 14 bases sitting between them. In germline, CDR1 is LGHDT, CDR2 YNNKEL (reference sequence). The CDR3 has 14 residues. The CDR3 region has the DNA TGTGCCAGCAGCCAAGAAGGGCTTTACAGTAAGCAGTTCTTC. It codes for CASSQEGLYSKQFF.

This chain links TRBV4-2 with TRBJ2-1, with 14 bases matching TRBD2. This CDR3 region has 24 residues. The ends lost 1 base at V and 4 bases at J; junction bases unmatched: 24. The germline V gene has CDR1 LGHNA and CDR2 YNFKEQ. CDR3 sequence (DNA): TGTGCCAGCAGCCAAGGGAAGGGAAGACTAGCGGGGGGGCCCCGAGAGGGTTTGTACAATGAGCAGTTCTTC. This encodes CASSQGKGRLAGGPREGLYNEQFF.

The chain joins TRBV29-1 to TRBJ2-1; D call uncertain. The germline gives CDR1 SQVTM, CDR2 ANQGSEA. The CDR3 has 11 residues. With 5 bases removed from V and 9 bases from J, the gap between germline ends came to 11 bases. For the CDR3, the DNA is TGCAGCGTTCAAAGGGTACCTGAGCAGTTCTTC. Its protein is CSVQRVPEQFF.

The chain links TRBV11-3 to TRBJ2-2, with 10 bases lining up with TRBD1. With 5 bases clipped from V and 3 bases from J, the junction kept 9 bases outside the gene matches. The CDR3 covers 17 residues. CDR1 and CDR2 (germline): SGHNT, YENEEA. CDR3: CASSTRDRGADTGELFF. CDR3 sequence (DNA): TGTGCCAGCAGCACCCGGGACAGGGGTGCGGACACCGGGGAGCTGTTTTTT. The whole variable domain, remainder taken from reference TRBV11-3 and TRBJ2-2, is EAGVVQSPRYKIIEKKQPVAFWCNPISGHNTLYWYLQNLGQGPELLIRYENEEAVDDSQLPKDRFSAERLKGVDSTLKIQPAELGDSAVYLCASSTRDRGADTGELFFGEGSRLTVL.

J is TRBJ1-6 and V is TRBV19; D ambiguous. Looked up from germline, CDR1 is LNHDA and CDR2 is SQIVND (reference sequence). The V end was cut by 6 bases, the J end by 1 base, with 10 bases between. The CDR3 runs to 15 residues. The DNA for the CDR3 is TGTGCCAGTAGCTCCACGGGATCCTATAATTCACCCCTCCACTTT. Amino acid sequence: CASSSTGSYNSPLHF.

The chain employs TRBV5-6 and TRBJ2-1; 11 bases match TRBD2. J lost 6 bases, V lost 2 bases, and 4 bases had no gene match. The CDR3 runs to 15 residues. From germline, CDR1 is SGHDT and CDR2 YYEEEE. CDR3 sequence: CASSLTSGGLNEQFF. The CDR3 nucleotides read TGTGCCAGCAGCTTAACTAGCGGGGGCCTCAATGAGCAGTTCTTC. Looking up the rest from reference TRBV5-6 and TRBJ2-1 gives the full variable domain: DAGVTQSPTHLIKTRGQQVTLRCSPKSGHDTVSWYQQALGQGPQFIFQYYEEEERQRGNFPDRFSGHQFPNYSSELNVNALLLGDSALYLCASSLTSGGLNEQFFGPGTRLTVL.

J is TRBJ1-2 and V is TRBV20-1; TRBD1 agrees at 9 bases. CDR1 and CDR2 (germline): DFQATT, SNEGSKA (reference sequence). The CDR3 loop spans 14 amino acids. V dropped 3 bases and J dropped 2; count of bases not matched to a gene: 4. The CDR3 DNA reads as TGCAGTGCTAGTGCGACAGGGGGGAACTATGGCTACACCTTC. Translated: CSASATGGNYGYTF.